These 11 T cell receptor beta chains were sequenced from one sample in a study of T cell responses to AZD1222 COVID-19 vaccine. The protocol was immunoSEQ multiplex PCR, while the TCRdb copy is restricted to in-frame clones and leaves out a portion. The data show 90,000 to 120,000 clones, 80% to 95% seen once. Material: peripheral blood, obtained 28 days after the second AZD1222 dose. These receptors were obtained from an adult who received the AZD1222 COVID-19 vaccine.

This chain's CDR3 is CASSLGGNRGPNYGYTF. Written as DNA, the CDR3 is TGTGCCAGCAGTTTAGGAGGGAACAGGGGTCCTAACTATGGCTACACCTTC. This chain joins TRBV28 and TRBJ1-2; 7 bases match TRBD1. Germline-derived CDR1 and CDR2 are MDHEN and SYDVKM. The CDR3 has 17 amino acids. Trimming cost V 2 bases and J 0 bases; bases outside gene matches: 9.

The chain has TRBV6-5 and TRBJ1-4; tentative D call: TRBD1 (6 bases). CDR3 length equals 14 residues. V was trimmed by 6 bases and J by 6 bases, leaving 14 bases between them. Germline CDR1 reads MNHEY; CDR2 reads SVGAGI. CDR3 loop: CASSLTGFDEKLFF. As DNA, the CDR3 is TGTGCCAGCAGCCTAACAGGGTTCGATGAAAAACTGTTTTTT.

This clone was observed once. This chain connects TRBV11-2 to TRBJ2-1; no definite D call. Germline-derived CDR1 and CDR2 are SGHAT and FQNNGV. V lost 4 bases and J 4 bases, leaving 5 bases between the germline ends. The CDR3 is 12 residues long. CDR3 nucleotides: TGTGCCAGCAGCTCCACTTACAATGAGCAGTTCTTC. This codes for CASSSTYNEQFF.

The rearrangement uses TRBV6-2 or TRBV6-3 and TRBJ1-2; no clear D. From germline, CDR1 is MNHEY and CDR2 SVGEGT. Trimming stripped 3 bases from V and 4 bases from J, with 12 bases between. The CDR3 loop spans 14 amino acids. The CDR3, as DNA: TGTGCCAGCAGTTATCCCCCGAAGACCTATGGCTACACCTTC. Translated, it gives CASSYPPKTYGYTF.

The CDR3 bases are TGTGCCAGTAGTATAGCCTCTAGCGTTACCGGGGAGCTGTTTTTT. This sequence encodes CASSIASSVTGELFF. The J gene is TRBJ2-2, the V gene TRBV19, with a tentative D call TRBD2 (6 bases). CDR1 is LNHDA, CDR2 SQIVND, per germline (reference sequence). The CDR3 length is 15 residues. V shed 1 base and J shed 5 bases, with 11 bases lying between them.

This rearrangement joins TRBV7-9 to TRBJ1-1, with a tentative D call TRBD1 (5 bases). V was trimmed by 3 bases and J by 5 bases, leaving 10 bases between them. The CDR3 spans 13 residues. Germline CDR1 reads SEHNR; CDR2 reads FQNEAQ (reference sequence). The chain's CDR3 is CASSLIRETEAFF. The CDR3 DNA follows: TGTGCCAGCAGCTTGATCAGGGAGACTGAAGCTTTCTTT. Drawing the rest from reference TRBV7-9 and TRBJ1-1, the complete variable domain is DTGVSQNPRHKITKRGQNVTFRCDPISEHNRLYWYRQTLGQGPEFLTYFQNEAQLEKSRLLSDRFSAERPKGSFSTLEIQRTEQGDSAMYLCASSLIRETEAFFGQGTRLTVV.

This clone appeared a few times. This rearrangement joins TRBV11-2 to TRBJ2-5; 9 nucleotides align to TRBD1. V trimming: 5 bases; J trimming: 3 bases; junction bases outside the gene matches: 10. Germline V gene lookup returns CDR1 SGHAT and CDR2 FQNNGV. The CDR3 extends over 16 amino acids. The CDR3 here is CASSQGAGQGKETQYF. For the CDR3, the DNA is TGTGCCAGCAGCCAAGGCGCGGGACAGGGCAAAGAGACCCAGTACTTC. Based on the CDR3 plus reference TRBV11-2 and TRBJ2-5, the full variable domain is EAGVAQSPRYKIIEKRQSVAFWCNPISGHATLYWYQQILGQGPKLLIQFQNNGVVDDSQLPKDRFSAERLKGVDSTLKIQPAKLEDSAVYLCASSQGAGQGKETQYFGPGTRLLVL.

The chain has TRBV5-6 and TRBJ2-1; D might be TRBD2 (5 bases). CDR1 is SGHDT and CDR2 is YYEEEE in the germline V gene. V was cut by 0 bases and J by 0 bases, with 7 bases left in between. This CDR3 region has 15 residues. The CDR3 loop reads CASSLESGSYNEQFF. CDR3 DNA: TGTGCCAGCAGCTTGGAGAGCGGCTCCTACAATGAGCAGTTCTTC.

V and J are TRBV19 and TRBJ2-2, with D possibly TRBD2 on 5 matching bases. The V gene's germline CDR1 is LNHDA and CDR2 SQIVND (reference sequence). The CDR3 runs 17 residues. V gave up 0 bases and J gave up 6 bases, with 17 bases separating them. CDR3 in amino acids: CASSIDLRASFAGELFF. The CDR3 DNA sequence: TGTGCCAGTAGTATAGATCTGAGGGCATCATTTGCCGGGGAGCTGTTTTTT. Supplemented by reference TRBV19 and TRBJ2-2, the full variable domain reads DGGITQSPKYLFRKEGQNVTLSCEQNLNHDAMYWYRQDPGQGLRLIYYSQIVNDFQKGDIAEGYSVSREKKESFPLTVTSAQKNPTAFYLCASSIDLRASFAGELFFGEGSRLTVL.

This chain links TRBV11-3 with TRBJ2-3, with D perhaps being TRBD1 or TRBD2 (6 bases each). Between the trimmed V and J ends, which lost 3 bases and 2 bases, there was a span of 9 bases. The CDR3 has 14 residues. The germline V gene encodes CDR1 SGHNT and CDR2 YENEEA. CDR3 in amino acids: CASSLGGATDTQYF. CDR3 bases: TGTGCCAGCAGCTTGGGGGGCGCCACAGATACGCAGTATTTT. The full variable domain, with the rest looked up from reference TRBV11-3 and TRBJ2-3, is EAGVVQSPRYKIIEKKQPVAFWCNPISGHNTLYWYLQNLGQGPELLIRYENEEAVDDSQLPKDRFSAERLKGVDSTLKIQPAELGDSAVYLCASSLGGATDTQYFGPGTRLTVL.

This chain uses TRBV27 with TRBJ1-1; D possibly corresponds to TRBD1 (5 bases). The V and J ends lost 3 bases and 2 bases respectively, with 13 bases between them. The CDR3 runs 15 residues. Germline V gene lookup returns CDR1 MNHEY and CDR2 SMNVEV (reference sequence). The CDR3 spells CASSLIGGGNTEAFF. CDR3 DNA: TGTGCCAGCAGTTTGATAGGCGGGGGTAACACTGAAGCTTTCTTT.